Listed here is a single TCR beta chain. This record comes from a study of cytomegalovirus exposure and HLA in healthy donors. Repertoires were generated with immunoSEQ multiplex PCR, while TCRdb's copy carries only in-frame clones and drops some. The table shows hundreds of thousands of clones, with 87% occurring only once. This CDR3 spans 13 amino acids. Germline values: CDR1 WSHSY, CDR2 SAAADI. V was cut by 6 bases and J by 5 bases, with 12 bases left in between. V usage is TRBV10-2 and J usage is TRBJ2-3; D is perhaps TRBD2 (6 bases). Sequencing was done on a sample of PBMCs. This TCR was sampled from a woman aged 18-29 years in good health and CMV-seropositive. Written as DNA, the CDR3 is TGCGCCAGCAGGGGGATGGGGGGAGATACGCAGTATTTT. It specifies CASRGMGGDTQYF.